Following are 22 T cell receptor beta chains from one sample sequenced in a study of CD8 T cells in ankylosing spondylitis. Findings and limits, study-wide: A TCR beta motif of about eight highly homologous variants appeared characteristic of ankylosing spondylitis blood.

No antigen is known for these receptors. MiXCR, run by TCRdb on the 5' RACE reads, gives a single entry per CDR3 protein. Of under 450,000 distinct CDR3 sequences in the sample, roughly 15% are singletons; the top ten hold about 0.94%. The source material was blood, either unsorted or a sorted T cell fraction (not recorded which). Receptors were obtained from a male donor with ankylosing spondylitis.

In its sample, this clonotype was seen a few times. The chain joins TRBV9 to TRBJ2-1, with D unresolved. The CDR3 runs 16 residues. The germline V and J ends were trimmed by 0 bases and 4 bases, with 14 bases remaining between them. Germline V CDR1 and CDR2: SGDLS, YYNGEE. CDR3 region: CASSVELSVLYNEQFF. The CDR3 nucleotides are TGTGCCAGCAGCGTAGAGTTGAGCGTTTTATACAATGAGCAGTTCTTC. Full variable domain (remainder filled in from reference TRBV9 and TRBJ2-1): DSGVTQTPKHLITATGQRVTLRCSPRSGDLSVYWYQQSLDQGLQFLIQYYNGEERAKGNILERFSAQQFPDLHSELNLSSLELGDSALYFCASSVELSVLYNEQFFGPGTRLTVL.

This clonotype has just one count. The rearrangement uses TRBV7-8 and TRBJ1-2; 7 nucleotides line up with TRBD1. Germline V gene sequence: CDR1 SGHVS, CDR2 FQNEAQ. Unmatched junction bases numbered 12, after V lost 6 bases and J lost 8 bases. The length of the CDR3 is 14 residues. This CDR3 is CASSLPGGEGGYTF. The CDR3 DNA reads as TGTGCCAGCAGTCTTCCAGGGGGAGAGGGCGGCTACACCTTC.

V usage is TRBV15 and J usage is TRBJ1-4; TRBD1 is a possible D gene (6 bases). The germline V gene encodes CDR1 LNHNV and CDR2 YYDKDF (reference sequence). The CDR3 covers 15 residues. The V and J ends lost 1 base and 10 bases respectively, with 16 bases between them. CDR3 DNA sequence: TGTGCCACCAGCAGAGGGGGGCAGGGAGAGGGAAAACTGTTTTTT. Amino acid sequence: CATSRGGQGEGKLFF.

The V call is TRBV3-1, the J call TRBJ2-1, with 8 bases fitting TRBD2. V lost 0 bases to trimming and J lost 0 bases; unmatched junction nucleotides: 13. The CDR3 contains 20 residues. Germline V CDR1 and CDR2: LGHDT, YNNKEL (reference sequence). CDR3 nucleotides: TGTGCCAGCAGCCAAGAGAGAACGGGAGGGTCTTATAGCTCCTACAATGAGCAGTTCTTC. Protein product: CASSQERTGGSYSSYNEQFF.

The V call is TRBV25-1, the J call TRBJ2-7; a possible D gene is TRBD1 (6 bases). The germline gives CDR1 MGHDK, CDR2 SYGVNS. Trimming stripped 3 bases from V and 7 bases from J, with 22 bases between. This CDR3 is built from 16 residues. The CDR3: CASSESLRTENGEQYF. The CDR3 DNA sequence: TGTGCCAGCAGTGAGAGTCTGAGGACAGAGAATGGGGAGCAGTACTTC.

This clonotype was recorded many times. The chain joins TRBV5-1 to TRBJ2-6, with a possible D match to TRBD1 (6 bases). V was clipped by 2 bases and J by 3 bases, with 9 bases between them. The CDR3 totals 15 residues. Germline CDR1 is SGHRS and CDR2 is YFSETQ. The CDR3 coding sequence is TGCGCCAGCAGCTTACAGGGTAATGGGGCCAACGTCCTGACTTTC. It translates to CASSLQGNGANVLTF. The full variable domain, in which reference TRBV5-1 and TRBJ2-6 provide the parts outside the CDR3, is KAGVTQTPRYLIKTRGQQVTLSCSPISGHRSVSWYQQTPGQGLQFLFEYFSETQRNKGNFPGRFSGRQFSNSRSEMNVSTLELGDSALYLCASSLQGNGANVLTFGAGSRLTVL.

The chain uses TRBV7-2 and TRBJ2-5, with 13 nucleotides matching TRBD2. The CDR3 has 16 amino acids. Per germline, CDR1 SGHTA and CDR2 FQGNSA. V lost 4 bases to trimming and J lost 2 bases; unmatched junction nucleotides: 4. CDR3 in DNA: TGTGCCAGCAGCTCACTAGCGGGAGGGCAGCAAGAGACCCAGTACTTC. It specifies CASSSLAGGQQETQYF.

The genes are TRBV7-9 and TRBJ1-1; 7 bases are shared with TRBD1. V gave up 5 bases and J gave up 5 bases; unmatched junction bases: 11. This CDR3 region has 15 residues. Germline V gene data show CDR1 as SEHNR and CDR2 as FQNEAQ (reference sequence). The CDR3, as DNA: TGTGCCAGCAGCCAGGGGGGGACTCTGAGAACTGAAGCTTTCTTT. This codes for CASSQGGTLRTEAFF.

The chain employs TRBV12-3 or TRBV12-4 and TRBJ2-7, with D perhaps matching TRBD1 or TRBD2 (6 bases each). CDR3 length equals 12 residues. Trimming shortened V by 8 bases and J by 13 bases, and 21 bases separated the two germline ends. CDR3 residues: CASAFSGGRIYF. The CDR3 DNA reads TGTGCCAGCGCCTTTAGTGGGGGGCGCATCTACTTC.

This clonotype was recorded a few times. This chain connects TRBV6-1 to TRBJ1-2; D is possibly TRBD1 (5 bases). The CDR3 has 16 residues. Per germline, CDR1 MNHNS and CDR2 SASEGT. Between the trimmed V and J ends, which lost 11 bases and 5 bases, there was a span of 27 bases. CDR3 protein: CAVLPAGQGEGYGYTF. The CDR3 region has the DNA TGTGCCGTTCTTCCCGCGGGGCAGGGCGAAGGGTATGGCTACACCTTC.

The chain links TRBV25-1 to TRBJ2-5; 10 bases agree with TRBD1. The CDR3 runs to 16 residues. Trimming cost V 3 bases and J 1 base; bases outside gene matches: 5. CDR1 is MGHDK and CDR2 is SYGVNS in the germline V gene. The CDR3 region has the DNA TGTGCCAGCAGTGAGTCGGACAGGGGGGCCCAAGAGACCCAGTACTTC. Its protein is CASSESDRGAQETQYF.

The genes are TRBV6-2 or TRBV6-3 and TRBJ2-3, with D possibly TRBD2 on 7 matching bases. Per the germline V gene, CDR1 is MNHEY and CDR2 is SVGEGT. There are 16 residues in the CDR3. V gave up 4 bases and J gave up 6 bases, with 20 bases separating them. The CDR3 sequence is CASSSISGGTRDTQYF. The CDR3 bases are TGTGCCAGCAGTTCGATTTCGGGGGGCACACGTGATACGCAGTATTTT.

The V call is TRBV4-2, the J call TRBJ2-7; 9 bases are shared with TRBD2. Germline V gene data show CDR1 as LGHNA and CDR2 as YNFKEQ. Trimming took 1 base from V and 4 from J; bases not matched to a gene: 5. This CDR3 is 15 amino acids long. In DNA, the CDR3 is TGTGCCAGCAGCCAAGTCGGCGGGGGGGGTTACGAGCAGTACTTC. This codes for CASSQVGGGGYEQYF.

This clonotype was observed a handful of times. V usage is TRBV12-3 or TRBV12-4 and J usage is TRBJ2-7; D may match TRBD1 or TRBD2 (6 bases each). Trimming took 1 base from V and 2 from J, leaving 9 bases between them. CDR3 length: 14 residues. CDR3 protein: CASSLGGDTYEQYF. The CDR3 bases are TGTGCCAGCAGTTTAGGCGGGGACACCTACGAGCAGTACTTC.

This clonotype was observed at least ten times. The rearrangement joins TRBV10-3 to TRBJ2-1; TRBD2 matches 8 bases. V shed 3 bases, J shed 3 bases, and the junction held 4 bases outside the gene matches. The CDR3 runs 15 residues. CDR1 ENHRY and CDR2 SYGVKD come from the germline V gene. CDR3 nucleotide sequence: TGTGCCATCAGTGACAGTAGCGGGGTCTACAATGAGCAGTTCTTC. It codes for CAISDSSGVYNEQFF.

The V gene is TRBV21-1, the J gene TRBJ2-5; TRBD1 is the table's D call and was not checked against the DNA. TRBV21-1 is an annotated pseudogene. The CDR3 contains 16 residues. CDR3 bases: TGTGCCAGCAGCCCGTCCGACAGGGACACCCAAGAGACCCAGTACTTC. This translates into CASSPSDRDTQETQYF.

This clonotype occurred a few times. The chain employs TRBV5-1 and TRBJ2-3; D unclear. The CDR3 has 13 residues. Trimming took off 4 bases at V and 5 bases at J, with 11 bases between the two ends. Germline V lookup: CDR1 SGHRS, CDR2 YFSETQ. The CDR3 DNA sequence: TGCGCCAGCAGCCGAAACTGGGGAGATACGCAGTATTTT. Translation gives CASSRNWGDTQYF. The entire variable domain, with the rest obtained from reference TRBV5-1 and TRBJ2-3, is as follows: KAGVTQTPRYLIKTRGQQVTLSCSPISGHRSVSWYQQTPGQGLQFLFEYFSETQRNKGNFPGRFSGRQFSNSRSEMNVSTLELGDSALYLCASSRNWGDTQYFGPGTRLTVL.

CDR3 DNA: TGCAGTGCAAACCCTCATACCTCCTACAATGAGCAGTTCTTC. Translation gives CSANPHTSYNEQFF. V and J are TRBV20-1 and TRBJ2-1; D unclear. CDR1 DFQATT and CDR2 SNEGSKA come from the germline V gene (reference sequence). This CDR3 is built from 14 residues. Trimming left V 6 bases short and J 0 bases short, with 12 bases between.

The table lists this clonotype with a few counts. The chain carries TRBV11-2 and TRBJ2-7, with 11 positions matching TRBD2. Trimming cost V 5 bases and J 7 bases; bases outside gene matches: 10. Per germline, CDR1 SGHAT and CDR2 FQNNGV. The CDR3 has 15 residues. The CDR3 nucleotides are TGTGCCAGCAGCCAAATAGCGGGAGGGCCTTGGGAGCAGTACTTC. It yields the protein CASSQIAGGPWEQYF.

This chain links TRBV4-1 with TRBJ1-5; a weak D match, TRBD1 (5 bases). The CDR3 runs 14 residues. The germline V and J ends were trimmed by 6 bases and 5 bases, with 14 bases remaining between them. The germline CDR1 and CDR2 sequences are MGHRA and YSYEKL. The CDR3 sequence is CASSGGDYDQPQHF. The CDR3 nucleotides are TGCGCCAGCAGTGGAGGGGATTATGATCAGCCCCAGCATTTT.

The chain carries TRBV12-3 or TRBV12-4 and TRBJ2-7, with TRBD1 matching 7 bases. This CDR3 is built from 14 residues. The ends lost 3 bases at V and 4 bases at J; junction bases unmatched: 6. The CDR3 nucleotides read TGTGCCAGCAGTTTTAGGGGGCCCGAATACGAGCAGTACTTC. Translated, it gives CASSFRGPEYEQYF.

The CDR3 spells CASSAPGQLNSPLHF. The CDR3 DNA reads TGTGCCAGCAGTGCCCCGGGACAGCTTAATTCACCCCTCCACTTT. V is TRBV6-1 and J is TRBJ1-6; 7 bases match TRBD1. The J segment lost 6 bases and the V segment lost 4 bases, leaving 6 bases of the junction unmatched. There are 15 residues in the CDR3. Per the germline V gene, CDR1 is MNHNS and CDR2 is SASEGT.